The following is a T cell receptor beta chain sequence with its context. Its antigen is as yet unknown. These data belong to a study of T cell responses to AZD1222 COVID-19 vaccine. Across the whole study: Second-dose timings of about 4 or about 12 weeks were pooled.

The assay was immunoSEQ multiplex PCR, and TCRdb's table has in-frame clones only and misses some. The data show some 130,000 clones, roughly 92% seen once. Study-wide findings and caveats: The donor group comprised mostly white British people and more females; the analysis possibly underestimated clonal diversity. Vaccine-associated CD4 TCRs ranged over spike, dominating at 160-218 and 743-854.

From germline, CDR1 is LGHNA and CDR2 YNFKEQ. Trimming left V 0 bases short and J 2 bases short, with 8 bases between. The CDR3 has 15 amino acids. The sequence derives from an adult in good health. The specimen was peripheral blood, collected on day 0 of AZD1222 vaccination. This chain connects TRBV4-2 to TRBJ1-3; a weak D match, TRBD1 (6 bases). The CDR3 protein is CASSQEPGAGNTIYF. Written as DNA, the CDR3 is TGTGCCAGCAGCCAAGAACCAGGGGCTGGAAACACCATATATTTT.